The present entry profiles one TCR beta chain with its context. Antigen: not known. V dropped 4 bases and J dropped 6; count of bases not matched to a gene: 4. The CDR3 spans 15 residues. Germline-derived CDR1 and CDR2 are MGHRA and YSYEKL. The PCR ran on 60 Vbeta and 13 Jbeta primers. Data came from immunoSEQ multiplex PCR; TCRdb stores just in-frame clones and leaves some out. Of some 120,000 clones in the sample, more than 60% are singletons; the top ten hold approximately 3.6%. This record belongs to a study of cytomegalovirus exposure and HLA in healthy donors. Findings and limits, study-wide: Prediction of most subjects' HLA-A and HLA-B alleles by TCR beta sequences was reportedly accurate.

Specimen: PBMCs. This rearrangement joins TRBV4-1 to TRBJ2-1, with 12 bases that match TRBD2. This TCR derives from a man under 40 in good health and CMV-seronegative. The CDR3 DNA sequence: TGCGCCAGCAGCCCACGACTAGCGGGAGTCAATGAGCAGTTCTTC. It translates to CASSPRLAGVNEQFF.